The clone carrying this T cell receptor beta chain was found a few times. Its antigen is still unknown. CDR1 is SQVTM, CDR2 ANQGSEA, per germline. V lost 3 bases and J lost 1, with 15 bases in between. This CDR3 contains 15 residues. This entry is derived from a study of beta chain features in type 1 diabetes. Findings and caveats of the study: TCRB CDR3s from Type 1 diabetes patients were moderately but significantly shorter in all four CD4+ subsets.

Every isolated RNA sample was fully reverse transcribed, so sequencing captured expressed TCRB transcripts. This table comes from immunoSEQ multiplex PCR, and its TCRdb copy is limited to in-frame clones, with some not included. The table records hundreds of thousands of clones, over 13% of them present only once. The TCR originated in a man younger than 35 with type 1 diabetes. Sequenced material: naive CD4+ T cells from blood. The gene calls are TRBV29-1 and TRBJ2-5; TRBD2 might be the D (6 bases). Here the CDR3 reads CSVEWRARLQETQYF. CDR3 DNA: TGCAGCGTTGAGTGGAGGGCCCGACTCCAAGAGACCCAGTACTTC.